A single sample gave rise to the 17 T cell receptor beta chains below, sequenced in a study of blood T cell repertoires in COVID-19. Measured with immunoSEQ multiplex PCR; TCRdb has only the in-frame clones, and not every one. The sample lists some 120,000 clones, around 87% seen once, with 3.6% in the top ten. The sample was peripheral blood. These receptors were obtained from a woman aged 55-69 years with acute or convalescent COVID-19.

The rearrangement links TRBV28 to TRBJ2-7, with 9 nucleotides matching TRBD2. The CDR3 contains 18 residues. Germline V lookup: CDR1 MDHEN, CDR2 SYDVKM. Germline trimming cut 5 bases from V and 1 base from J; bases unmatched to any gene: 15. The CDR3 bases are TGTGCCAGCAGTCCCATAATTTCCACTAGCGGGCCGTCCTACGAGCAGTACTTC. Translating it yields CASSPIISTSGPSYEQYF.

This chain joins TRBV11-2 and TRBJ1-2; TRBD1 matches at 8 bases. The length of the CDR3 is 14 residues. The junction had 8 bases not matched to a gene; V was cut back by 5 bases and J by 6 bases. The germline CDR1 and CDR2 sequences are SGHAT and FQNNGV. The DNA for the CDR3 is TGTGCCAGCAGCCTTACCCGGACAGGGCATGGCTACACCTTC. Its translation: CASSLTRTGHGYTF.

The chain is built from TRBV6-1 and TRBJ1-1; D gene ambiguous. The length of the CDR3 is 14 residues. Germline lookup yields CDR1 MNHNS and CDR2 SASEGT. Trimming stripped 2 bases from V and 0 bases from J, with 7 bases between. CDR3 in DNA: TGTGCCAGCAGTGAATCGGGAATGAACACTGAAGCTTTCTTT. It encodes CASSESGMNTEAFF.

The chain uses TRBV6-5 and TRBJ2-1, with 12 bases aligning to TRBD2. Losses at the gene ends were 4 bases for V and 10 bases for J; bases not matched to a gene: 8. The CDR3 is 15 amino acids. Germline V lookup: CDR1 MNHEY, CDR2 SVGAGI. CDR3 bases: TGTGCCAGCAGTTCTCTAGCGGGAGGGCCCGGAGAGCAGTTCTTC. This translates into CASSSLAGGPGEQFF.

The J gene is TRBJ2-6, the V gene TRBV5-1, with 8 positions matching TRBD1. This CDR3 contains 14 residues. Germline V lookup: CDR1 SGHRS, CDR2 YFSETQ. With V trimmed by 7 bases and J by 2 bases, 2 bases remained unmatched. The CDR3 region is CASRTGPGANVLTF. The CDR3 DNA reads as TGCGCCAGCCGGACAGGGCCTGGGGCCAACGTCCTGACTTTC.

CDR3 coding DNA: TGTGCCAGTAGTATTACCCGTCGGGTCACCGGGGAGCTGTTTTTT. It specifies CASSITRRVTGELFF. The chain carries TRBV19 and TRBJ2-2, with unresolved D. Per germline, CDR1 LNHDA and CDR2 SQIVND (reference sequence). Deletions cut 3 bases from V and 4 bases from J, with 12 bases between. CDR3 length: 15 residues.

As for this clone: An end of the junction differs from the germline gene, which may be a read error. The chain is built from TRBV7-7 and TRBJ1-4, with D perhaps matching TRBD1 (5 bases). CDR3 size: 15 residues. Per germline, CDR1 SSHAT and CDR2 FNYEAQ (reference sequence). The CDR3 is CASSLTAREYEKLFF. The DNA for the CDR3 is TGTGCTAGCAGCTTAACTGCCAGGGAATATGAAAAACTGTTTTTT.

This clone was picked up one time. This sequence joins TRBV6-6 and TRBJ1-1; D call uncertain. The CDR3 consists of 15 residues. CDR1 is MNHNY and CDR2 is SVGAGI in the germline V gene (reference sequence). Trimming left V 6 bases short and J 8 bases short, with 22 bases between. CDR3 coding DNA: TGTGCCAGCAGCCTAGCCGGGCCAACATCTACCGAAGCTTTCTTT. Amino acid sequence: CASSLAGPTSTEAFF.

CDR3 sequence (DNA): TGTGCCACCAGTCCGGGACAGGCACCCAGCGAGCAGTACTTC. Translating gives CATSPGQAPSEQYF. V gene TRBV24-1 combines with J gene TRBJ2-7, with 8 bases identical to TRBD1. Germline loops: CDR1 KGHDR, CDR2 SFDVKD. The J segment lost 6 bases and the V segment lost 6 bases, leaving 9 bases of the junction unmatched. The CDR3 loop spans 14 amino acids.

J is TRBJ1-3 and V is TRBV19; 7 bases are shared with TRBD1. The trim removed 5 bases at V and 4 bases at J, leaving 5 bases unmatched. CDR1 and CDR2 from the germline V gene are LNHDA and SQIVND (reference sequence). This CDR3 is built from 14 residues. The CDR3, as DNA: TGTGCCAGTAGTGTGGGGACAGCCGGAAACACCATATATTTT. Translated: CASSVGTAGNTIYF.

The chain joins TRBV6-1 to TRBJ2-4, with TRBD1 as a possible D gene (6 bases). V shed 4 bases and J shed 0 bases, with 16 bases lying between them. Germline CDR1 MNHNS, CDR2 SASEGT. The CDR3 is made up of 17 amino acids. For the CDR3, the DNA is TGTGCCAGCAGTGCCCGATCGGGACAACTAGCCAAAAACATTCAGTACTTC. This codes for CASSARSGQLAKNIQYF.

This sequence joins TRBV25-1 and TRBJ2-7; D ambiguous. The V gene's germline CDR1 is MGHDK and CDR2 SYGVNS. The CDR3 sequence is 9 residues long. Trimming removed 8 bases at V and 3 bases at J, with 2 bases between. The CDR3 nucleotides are TGTGCCAGCCACTACGAGCAGTACTTC. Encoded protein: CASHYEQYF.

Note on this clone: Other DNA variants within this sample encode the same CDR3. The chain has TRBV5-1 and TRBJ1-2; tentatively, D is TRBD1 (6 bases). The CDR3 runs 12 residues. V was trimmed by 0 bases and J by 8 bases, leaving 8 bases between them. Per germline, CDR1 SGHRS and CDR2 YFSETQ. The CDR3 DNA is TGCGCCAGCAGCTTGGACAGGGTAGGCTACACCTTC. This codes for CASSLDRVGYTF.

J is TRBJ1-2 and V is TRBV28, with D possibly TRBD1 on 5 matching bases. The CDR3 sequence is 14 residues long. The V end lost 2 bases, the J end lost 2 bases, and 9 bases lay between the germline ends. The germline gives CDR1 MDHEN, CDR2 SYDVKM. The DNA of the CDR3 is TGTGCCAGCAGTTTACAGGGAACCAACTATGGCTACACCTTC. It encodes CASSLQGTNYGYTF.

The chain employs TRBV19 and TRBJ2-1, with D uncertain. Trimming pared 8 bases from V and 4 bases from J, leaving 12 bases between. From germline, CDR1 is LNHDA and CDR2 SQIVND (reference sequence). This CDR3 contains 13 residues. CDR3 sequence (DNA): TGTGCCAGTCGAGGCGGCGCTTACAATGAGCAGTTCTTC. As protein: CASRGGAYNEQFF. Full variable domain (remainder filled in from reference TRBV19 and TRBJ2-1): DGGITQSPKYLFRKEGQNVTLSCEQNLNHDAMYWYRQDPGQGLRLIYYSQIVNDFQKGDIAEGYSVSREKKESFPLTVTSAQKNPTAFYLCASRGGAYNEQFFGPGTRLTVL.

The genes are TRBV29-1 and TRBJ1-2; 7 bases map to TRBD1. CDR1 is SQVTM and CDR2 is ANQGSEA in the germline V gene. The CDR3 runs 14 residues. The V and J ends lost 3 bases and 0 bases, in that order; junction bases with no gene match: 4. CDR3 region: CSVEQGTANYGYTF. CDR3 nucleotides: TGCAGCGTTGAGCAGGGGACAGCTAACTATGGCTACACCTTC.

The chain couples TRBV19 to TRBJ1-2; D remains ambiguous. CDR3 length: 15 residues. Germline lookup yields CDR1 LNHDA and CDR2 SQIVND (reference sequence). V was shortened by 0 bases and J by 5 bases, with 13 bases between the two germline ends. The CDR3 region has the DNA TGTGCCAGTAGTATAGATCAGAGGCAGTTTTATGGCTACACCTTC. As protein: CASSIDQRQFYGYTF.